The 10 T cell receptor beta chains presented below share a single source sample, sequenced in a study of cytomegalovirus exposure and HLA in healthy donors. PCR primers comprised 60 Vbeta and 13 Jbeta primers. This table comes from immunoSEQ multiplex PCR, and its TCRdb copy is limited to in-frame clones, with some not included. The sample has fewer than 150,000 clones, 73% seen once. Sample: PBMCs. The receptors stem from a human donor in good health.

This clone has a handful of counts. The chain uses TRBV4-2 and TRBJ1-5, with D possibly TRBD1 on 5 matching bases. V lost 1 base and J lost 2, with 9 bases in between. Per the germline V gene, CDR1 is LGHNA and CDR2 is YNFKEQ. This CDR3 region has 15 residues. Here the CDR3 DNA reads TGTGCCAGCAGCCAAGTCTGGGGGGGCAATCAGCCCCAGCATTTT. Translating gives CASSQVWGGNQPQHF.

The CDR3, as DNA: TGTGCCATCAGTGAGTCGAGGGACAGGGCCTTCTCTGGGGCCAACGTCCTGACTTTC. Translated, it gives CAISESRDRAFSGANVLTF. The V call is TRBV10-3, the J call TRBJ2-6; 9 positions match TRBD1. CDR3 size: 19 residues. The J segment lost 0 bases and the V segment lost 0 bases, leaving 6 bases of the junction unmatched. Germline V CDR1 and CDR2: ENHRY, SYGVKD.

This chain connects TRBV7-9 to TRBJ1-5, with D possibly TRBD1 on 6 matching bases. The germline gives CDR1 SEHNR, CDR2 FQNEAQ (reference sequence). V was trimmed by 5 bases and J by 1 base, leaving 15 bases between them. The CDR3 consists of 16 residues. In nucleotides, the CDR3 is TGTGCCAGCAGCAAATACAGGGATAGGAGCAATCAGCCCCAGCATTTT. This encodes CASSKYRDRSNQPQHF.

V gene TRBV6-1 combines with J gene TRBJ1-1, with TRBD1 identical over 8 bases. The CDR3 sequence is 15 residues long. CDR1 is MNHNS, CDR2 SASEGT, per germline. The junction had 12 bases not matched to a gene; V was cut back by 10 bases and J by 2 bases. The CDR3 protein is CATNPGQALNTEAFF. The CDR3 DNA reads TGTGCCACCAATCCGGGACAGGCCTTAAACACTGAAGCTTTCTTT.

The genes are TRBV18 and TRBJ2-5; D possibly corresponds to TRBD2 (5 bases). The tail of the sequence fits TRBJ2-7 better, so the J call may be wrong. Germline CDR1 KGHSH, CDR2 LQKENI. This CDR3 is built from 14 residues. The CDR3 DNA follows: TGTGCCAGCTCAGAGGGTCAGTTCTCCTACGAGCAGTACTTC. Protein: CASSEGQFSYEQYF.

This clone was detected only once. CDR3 DNA sequence: TGTGCCATCATGACAGGGCAAAGCTCCTACAATGAGCAGTTCTTC. This translates into CAIMTGQSSYNEQFF. This chain connects TRBV10-3 to TRBJ2-1; 7 nucleotides line up with TRBD1. This CDR3 spans 15 amino acids. The V gene end was trimmed by 7 bases and the J gene end by 0 bases; junction bases not matched to a gene: 6. The V gene's germline CDR1 is ENHRY and CDR2 SYGVKD.

This sequence joins TRBV27 and TRBJ2-5; 9 bases match TRBD1. The CDR3 length is 14 residues. V was pared by 0 bases and J by 5 bases, with 1 base of the junction left unmatched. The V gene's germline CDR1 is MNHEY and CDR2 SMNVEV (reference sequence). The CDR3 here is CASSLSGTGETQYF. CDR3 nucleotides: TGTGCCAGCAGTTTATCCGGGACAGGGGAGACCCAGTACTTC.

The gene calls are TRBV10-1 and TRBJ1-1; maybe TRBD1 (6 bases). This CDR3 has 14 residues. Between the trimmed V and J ends, which lost 4 bases and 1 base, there was a span of 10 bases. Per germline, CDR1 WNHNN and CDR2 SYGVQD (reference sequence). CDR3 loop: CASSVGTPNTEAFF. The CDR3, as DNA: TGCGCCAGCAGTGTCGGGACACCGAACACTGAAGCTTTCTTT.

The chain combines TRBV7-9 with TRBJ1-2; the D gene is possibly TRBD1 (5 bases). Trimming pared 0 bases from V and 4 bases from J, leaving 18 bases between. The CDR3 runs 17 residues. Germline CDR1 reads SEHNR; CDR2 reads FQNEAQ (reference sequence). The CDR3 DNA reads TGTGCCAGCAGCTTAGCGGGGCCAGGGCGAGTTGGCTATGGCTACACCTTC. Translated: CASSLAGPGRVGYGYTF. The full variable domain, with the rest looked up from reference TRBV7-9 and TRBJ1-2, is DTGVSQNPRHKITKRGQNVTFRCDPISEHNRLYWYRQTLGQGPEFLTYFQNEAQLEKSRLLSDRFSAERPKGSFSTLEIQRTEQGDSAMYLCASSLAGPGRVGYGYTFGSGTRLTVV.

This clone has only a few counts. The chain links TRBV27 to TRBJ2-5; maybe TRBD1 (5 bases). Trimming left V 9 bases short and J 10 bases short, with 15 bases between. Germline CDR1 reads MNHEY; CDR2 reads SMNVEV (reference sequence). The CDR3 sequence is 11 residues long. CDR3 loop: CASGHGMVQYF. CDR3 bases: TGTGCCAGTGGACACGGTATGGTCCAGTACTTC.